This T cell receptor (beta chain) derives from a study of shared clonotypes between healthy human individuals (dated by TCRdb to the early 2020s). Regarding the complete study: The cohort comprised a couple of women and a few men aged 18 to 49 years. To estimate repertoire size and how much clonotypes are shared between individuals, the study performed deep sequencing of blood TCR repertoires from five healthy adults. Per donor, leukapheresis produced somewhere between about 0.9 and 10 billion PBMCs. To increase sequencing depth and limit assay-specific biases, TCR repertoire library preparation and sequencing were carried out by different laboratories using diverse techniques.

Paper-wide results and their limitations: Sampling was restricted to blood, and TCR repertoires in tissues likely differ from the TCR repertoires found in blood. The genetic and exposure-history diversity represented was limited by the small number of donors. Pairwise subsampling indicated that sequencing depth was expected to affect the degree of clonotype sharing among donors.

With respect to this clone: The antigen it binds to is not known. No per-base quality is available; no much larger clone lies one base away.

Using the deep immunoSEQ assay, multiplex PCR amplified TCR CDR3 regions from genomic DNA. Extracted genomic DNA from each cell subset was spread evenly across all wells of several immunoSEQ 96-well plates, with each plate serving as a replicate. Each replicate PCR for unsorted PBMC received 300 to 350 ng genomic DNA, equal to tens of thousands of T cell genomes. Unsorted PBMC genomic DNA was sequenced across ten immunoSEQ deep assay plates. Purified libraries were measured with a Qubit 3.0 fluorometer, size-checked on a Bioanalyzer 2100, and measured again with the KAPA Library Quantification kit. Every immunoSEQ 96-well plate was sequenced on a dedicated single-read 150-cycle Illumina NextSeq 550 flow cell. Per the original workflow: The immunoSEQ output contained only junctional sequences without quality scores, so filtering could not match that applied to full-length reads. Sequences were annotated with PyIR, a Python wrapper for IgBLAST v1.9, and V/J genes and CDR3 were assigned using IMGT germline references. Reads were filtered out if the reads had weak V/J assignments (E-value above 1e-6), no CDR3, stop codons, out-of-frame junctions, or ambiguous translated residues. V3J clonotypes were defined as sequences sharing an identical inferred V gene, J gene, and CDR3 amino acid sequence. Percentage overlap between repertoires was calculated by dividing the number of shared unique clonotypes by the size of the smaller repertoire. Three approaches were used to assess repertoire richness: RTK rarefaction, the Chao1 estimator, and Recon v2.1 estimates of unobserved clonotypes. This immuneACCESS table, as held by TCRdb, lists in-frame sequences with V and J called but not all clones. Of the missing ones, under half trace to an unresolved V gene in checked studies; the others have no known cause. V and J calls and clone size come straight from that table; D and trimming were deduced from the DNA. This sample lists about 520,000 clones; over 75% were detected once. The ten largest clones take up 12% of the sample.

V is trimmed back by 6 bases and J by 4 bases, and the junction contains 8 bases that no gene match accounts for. Inclusive of the bounding cysteine and phenylalanine, the CDR3 is 16 residues long. Of the read, only the CDR3 DNA is kept; its 48 bases are in frame from base 1. CDR1 is given as LNHDA and CDR2 as SQIVND, both from the germline V gene (reference sequence). Healthy HIV-negative adults with no recently reported acute infections or vaccinations were included as donors. Every donor was a Caucasian adult living in Nashville, Tennessee, USA. In the unsorted samples, 85 million to 100 million PBMCs were counted, and genomic DNA was extracted using the QIAamp DNA Blood Mini kit. After blood collection by leukapheresis, PBMCs were isolated using Ficoll-Histopaque density gradient centrifugation and then cryopreserved in the vapor phase of liquid nitrogen.

The chain employs TRBV19 and TRBJ2-1; 11 central nucleotides agree with TRBD2. Sequencing was done on a sample of PBMCs. This clonotype originated in a woman aged 35 to 49 in good health. Some clones in this sample may be carry-over from other donors' samples. The bases read TGTGCCAGTAGCCTTTACGGGACTAGCGGATACAATGAGCAGTTCTTC. This encodes CASSLYGTSGYNEQFF.